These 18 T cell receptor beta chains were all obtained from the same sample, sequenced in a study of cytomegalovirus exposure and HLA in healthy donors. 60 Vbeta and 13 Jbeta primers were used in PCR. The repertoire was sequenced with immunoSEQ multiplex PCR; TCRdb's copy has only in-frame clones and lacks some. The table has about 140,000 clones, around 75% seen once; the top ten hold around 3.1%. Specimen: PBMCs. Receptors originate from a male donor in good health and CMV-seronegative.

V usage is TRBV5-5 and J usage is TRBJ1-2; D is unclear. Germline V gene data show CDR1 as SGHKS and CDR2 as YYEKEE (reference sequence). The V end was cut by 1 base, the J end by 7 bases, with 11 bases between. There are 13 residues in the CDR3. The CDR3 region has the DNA TGTGCCAGCAGCTTGTTGGAGGGTTTTGGCTACACCTTC. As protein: CASSLLEGFGYTF.

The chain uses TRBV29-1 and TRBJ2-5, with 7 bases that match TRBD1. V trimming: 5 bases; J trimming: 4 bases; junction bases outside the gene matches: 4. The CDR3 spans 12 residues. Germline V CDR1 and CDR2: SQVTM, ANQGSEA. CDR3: CSVYRDRETQYF. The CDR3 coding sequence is TGCAGCGTTTACCGGGACAGAGAGACCCAGTACTTC.

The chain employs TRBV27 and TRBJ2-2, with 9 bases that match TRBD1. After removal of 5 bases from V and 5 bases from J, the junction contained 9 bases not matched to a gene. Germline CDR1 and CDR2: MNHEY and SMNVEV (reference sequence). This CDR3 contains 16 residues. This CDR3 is CASSPVDRGGTGELFF. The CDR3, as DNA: TGTGCCAGCAGTCCAGTTGACAGGGGGGGAACCGGGGAGCTGTTTTTT.

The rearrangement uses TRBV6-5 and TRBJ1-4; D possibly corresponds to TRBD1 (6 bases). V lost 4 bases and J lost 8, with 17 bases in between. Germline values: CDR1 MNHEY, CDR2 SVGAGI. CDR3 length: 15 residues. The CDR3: CASSSRGGASEKLFF. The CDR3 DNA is TGTGCCAGCAGTTCGCGGGGGGGCGCATCCGAAAAACTGTTTTTT.

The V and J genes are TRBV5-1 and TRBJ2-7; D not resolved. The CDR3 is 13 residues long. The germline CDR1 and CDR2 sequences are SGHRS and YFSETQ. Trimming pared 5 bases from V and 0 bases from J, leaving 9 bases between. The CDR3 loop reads CASRTSSSYEQYF. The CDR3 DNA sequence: TGCGCCAGCAGAACGTCGAGCTCCTACGAGCAGTACTTC.

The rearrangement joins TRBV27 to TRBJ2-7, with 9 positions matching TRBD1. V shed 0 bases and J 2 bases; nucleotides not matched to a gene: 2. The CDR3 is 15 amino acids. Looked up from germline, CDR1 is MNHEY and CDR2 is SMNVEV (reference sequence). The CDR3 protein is CASSLSGQGPYEQYF. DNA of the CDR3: TGTGCCAGCAGTTTATCGGGACAGGGACCCTACGAGCAGTACTTC.

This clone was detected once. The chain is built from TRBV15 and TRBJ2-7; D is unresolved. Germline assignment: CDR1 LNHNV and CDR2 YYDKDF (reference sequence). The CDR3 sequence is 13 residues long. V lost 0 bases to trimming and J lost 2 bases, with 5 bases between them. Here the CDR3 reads CATSRDSTYEQYF. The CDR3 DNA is TGTGCCACCAGCAGAGATTCCACCTACGAGCAGTACTTC.

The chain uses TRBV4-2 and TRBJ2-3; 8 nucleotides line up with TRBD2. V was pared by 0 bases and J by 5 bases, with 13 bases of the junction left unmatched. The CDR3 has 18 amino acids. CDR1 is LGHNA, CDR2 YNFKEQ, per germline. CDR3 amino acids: CASSQDPPRGGYKDTQYF. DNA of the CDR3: TGTGCCAGCAGCCAAGACCCCCCCCGGGGGGGCTATAAAGATACGCAGTATTTT.

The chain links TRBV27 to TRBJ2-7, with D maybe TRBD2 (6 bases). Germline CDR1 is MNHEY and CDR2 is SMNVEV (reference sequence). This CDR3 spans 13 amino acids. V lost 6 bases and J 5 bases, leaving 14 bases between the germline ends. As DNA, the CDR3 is TGTGCCAGCAGCCCAGAACTAGCAGACGAGCAGTACTTC. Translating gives CASSPELADEQYF.

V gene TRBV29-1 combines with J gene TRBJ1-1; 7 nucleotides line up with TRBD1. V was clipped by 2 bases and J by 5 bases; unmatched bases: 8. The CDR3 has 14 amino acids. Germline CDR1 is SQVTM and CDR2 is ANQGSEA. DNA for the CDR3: TGCAGCGTTGAAAAGGAGGGGGCGGTTACTGAAGCTTTCTTT. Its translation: CSVEKEGAVTEAFF.

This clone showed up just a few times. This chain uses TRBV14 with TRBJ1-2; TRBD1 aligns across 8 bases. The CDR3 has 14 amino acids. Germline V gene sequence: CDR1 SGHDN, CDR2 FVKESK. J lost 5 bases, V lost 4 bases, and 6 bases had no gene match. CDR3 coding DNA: TGTGCCAGCAGCCCCCAGGGGGCGAGGTATGGCTACACCTTC. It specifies CASSPQGARYGYTF.

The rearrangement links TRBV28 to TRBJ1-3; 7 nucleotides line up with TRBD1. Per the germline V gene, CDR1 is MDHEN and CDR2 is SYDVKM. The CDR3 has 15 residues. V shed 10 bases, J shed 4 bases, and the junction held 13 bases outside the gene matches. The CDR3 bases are TGTGCCACCACCGGGGTGCAGGGGGGAGGAAACACCATATATTTT. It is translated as CATTGVQGGGNTIYF.

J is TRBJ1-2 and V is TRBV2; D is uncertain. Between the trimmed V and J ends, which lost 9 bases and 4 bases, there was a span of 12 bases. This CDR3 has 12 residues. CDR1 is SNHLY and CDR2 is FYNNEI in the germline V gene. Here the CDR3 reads CARTAETYGYTF. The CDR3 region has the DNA TGTGCCAGGACGGCGGAAACCTATGGCTACACCTTC.

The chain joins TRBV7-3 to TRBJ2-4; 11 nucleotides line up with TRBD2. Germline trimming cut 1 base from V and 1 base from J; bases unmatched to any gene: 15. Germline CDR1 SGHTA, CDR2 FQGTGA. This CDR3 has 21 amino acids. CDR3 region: CASSLKGWSSGGYRAKNIQYF. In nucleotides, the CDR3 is TGTGCCAGCAGCTTAAAGGGATGGTCTAGCGGGGGGTATAGGGCCAAAAACATTCAGTACTTC.

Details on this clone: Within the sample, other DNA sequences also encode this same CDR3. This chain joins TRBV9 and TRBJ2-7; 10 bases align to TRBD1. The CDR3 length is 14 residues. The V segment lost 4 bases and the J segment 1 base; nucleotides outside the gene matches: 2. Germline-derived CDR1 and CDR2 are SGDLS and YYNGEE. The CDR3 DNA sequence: TGTGCCAGCAGCCGGGGACAGGGGTCCTACGAGCAGTACTTC. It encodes CASSRGQGSYEQYF.

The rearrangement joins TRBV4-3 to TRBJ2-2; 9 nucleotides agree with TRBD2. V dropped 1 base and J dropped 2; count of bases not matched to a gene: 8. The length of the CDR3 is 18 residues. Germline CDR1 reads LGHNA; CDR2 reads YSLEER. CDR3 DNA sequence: TGCGCCAGCAGCCAAGTTATCCTAGCGGGAAGTAACACCGGGGAGCTGTTTTTT. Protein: CASSQVILAGSNTGELFF.

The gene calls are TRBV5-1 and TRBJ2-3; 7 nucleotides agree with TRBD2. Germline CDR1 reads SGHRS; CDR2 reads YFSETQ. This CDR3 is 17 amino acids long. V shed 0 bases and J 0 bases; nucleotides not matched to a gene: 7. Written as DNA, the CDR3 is TGCGCCAGCAGCTTGGCCGAAGGTAGCGGGAGCACAGATACGCAGTATTTT. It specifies CASSLAEGSGSTDTQYF.

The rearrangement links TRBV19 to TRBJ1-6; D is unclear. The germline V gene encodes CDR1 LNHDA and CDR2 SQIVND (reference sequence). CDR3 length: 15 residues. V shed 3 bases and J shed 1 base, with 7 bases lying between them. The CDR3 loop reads CASSIYRSYNSPLHF. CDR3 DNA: TGTGCCAGTAGTATTTACAGATCCTATAATTCACCCCTCCACTTT.